The sequence of this TCR beta chain was determined in a study of blood T cells in healthy people across ages. This CDR3 spans 15 amino acids. Germline CDR1 reads DFQATT; CDR2 reads SNEGSKA (reference sequence). V dropped 2 bases and J dropped 2; count of bases not matched to a gene: 7. The use of a sample-barcoded 5' primer and a J-beta primer mix characterized a second PCR of about 7 to 12 cycles. TCRdb recomputed calls from the 5' RACE reads with MiXCR, one row per CDR3 protein. This repertoire shows over 600,000 distinct CDR3 sequences, roughly 41% found once; its top ten account for 30%. Remarks on this clonotype: The antigen is undetermined.

Overall study findings and caveats: Greater diversity and more naive CD4+ cells were seen in long-lived donors than in aged donors. Strong correlation linked observed beta diversity and percent naive T cells. Lack of knowledge of donor CMV status possibly confounded expanded clonotype changes.

The authors extracted at least 5.5 micrograms of total RNA per sample. The chain combines TRBV20-1 with TRBJ2-3; 7 positions match TRBD2. The sequencing sample was made of blood. This sequence originates from an elderly man in good health. CDR3 amino acids: CSARIAGAITDTQYF. The CDR3 nucleotides are TGCAGTGCTAGAATTGCGGGAGCGATCACAGATACGCAGTATTTT.